This T cell receptor beta chain was identified in a study of breast tumors, draining lymph nodes, adjacent tissues. TCRdb recomputed calls from the multiplex PCR reads with MiXCR, one row per CDR3 protein. The table lists around 190,000 distinct CDR3 sequences, roughly a third of them singletons, with around 4.1% in the top ten. Breast cancer patients provided tissue from their axillary draining lymph nodes. The germline gives CDR1 DFQATT, CDR2 SNEGSKA (reference sequence). The CDR3 totals 14 residues. Details on this clonotype: The junction departs from germline at one end; a sequencing error may be responsible.

Specimen: axillary lymph node tissue. The clonotype comes from a female donor with breast cancer. Some clones in this sample may be carry-over from other donors' samples. J is TRBJ2-1 and V is TRBV20-1, with D uncertain. The CDR3 DNA sequence: TGCAGTTTCAAAGCGCACACGGTTTACACTGAGCAGTTCTTC. Translating gives CSFKAHTVYTEQFF.